This T cell receptor beta chain was documented in a study of blood T cell repertoires in COVID-19. On the study more broadly: The United States, Italy and Spain provided the acute and convalescent COVID-19 samples. Sources were T cells, B-cell-depleted T cells, or PBMCs; the material itself was cDNA or gDNA.

Donors were grouped by their self-reported clinical history. Germline V gene lookup returns CDR1 SNHLY and CDR2 FYNNEI. Trimming at V came to 4 bases and at J to 6 bases, leaving 4 bases not matched to a gene. The CDR3 is 16 amino acids. Original handling: Researchers report that nucleated cell counts were estimated from reference gene primer amplification. Data came from immunoSEQ multiplex PCR; TCRdb stores just in-frame clones and leaves some out. V and J calls and clone size come straight from that table; D and trimming were deduced from the DNA. The table has about 180,000 clones, around 80% seen once.

The sequence was collected from a woman in her forties or fifties who had recovered from COVID-19. The rearrangement links TRBV2 to TRBJ2-1; 15 positions agree with TRBD2. Material for sequencing was PBMCs or T cells enriched from blood (not recorded which). The CDR3 bases are TGTGCCAGCAGTGGAGGACTAGCGGGAGGGGGCAATGAGCAGTTCTTC. Its protein is CASSGGLAGGGNEQFF.